This TCR beta chain derives from a study of blood T cell repertoires in COVID-19. Study information: Sample material is recorded as cDNA or gDNA derived from T cells, B-cell-depleted T cells, or PBMCs.

Trimming removed 0 bases at V and 1 base at J, with 21 bases between. Looked up from germline, CDR1 is SEHNR and CDR2 is FQNEAQ (reference sequence). This CDR3 region has 19 residues. As originally analysed: Amplification of reference gene primers provided the estimated nucleated cell counts. Repertoires were generated with immunoSEQ multiplex PCR, while TCRdb's copy carries only in-frame clones and drops some. V, J and clone size are those of that table, while D and trimming were read from the DNA. The sample records 35,000 to 55,000 clones, around 83% being singletons. The J gene is TRBJ1-2, the V gene TRBV7-9; D is unresolved. The TCR originated in a man aged 55 to 70 with active COVID-19. Sequences were obtained from peripheral blood. The DNA for the CDR3 is TGTGCCAGCAGCTTAGCGTTCGCGGCGGATACTACGGGTAACTATGGCTACACCTTC. Residues: CASSLAFAADTTGNYGYTF.